This T cell receptor beta chain was found in a study of spatial heterogeneity in lung cancer. Study-level points and caveats: The number of expanded tumor alpha and beta chains correlated with mutation number.

Note on this clonotype: Its antigen remains unidentified. This beta chain is a stray read from a library made for alpha chains; its abundance is not meaningful.

TCRdb re-called the 5' RACE reads through MiXCR, storing one row per CDR3 protein. The top ten hold approximately 15% of the sample, which has more than 3,500 distinct CDR3 sequences, 26% seen once. Time point of the sample: sample taken at primary tumor resection. V was shortened by 1 base and J by 5 bases, with 5 bases between the two germline ends. This CDR3 spans 12 amino acids. The germline CDR1 and CDR2 sequences are MNHEY and SVGAGI. The origin of this receptor is a male donor with early-stage non-small cell lung cancer. The sample in question was lung tumor tissue, obtained at surgery. The genes are TRBV6-5 and TRBJ1-1; the D is unclear. The CDR3 DNA reads as TGTGCCAGCAGTTACTACAGTACTGAAGCTTTCTTT. It is translated as CASSYYSTEAFF.